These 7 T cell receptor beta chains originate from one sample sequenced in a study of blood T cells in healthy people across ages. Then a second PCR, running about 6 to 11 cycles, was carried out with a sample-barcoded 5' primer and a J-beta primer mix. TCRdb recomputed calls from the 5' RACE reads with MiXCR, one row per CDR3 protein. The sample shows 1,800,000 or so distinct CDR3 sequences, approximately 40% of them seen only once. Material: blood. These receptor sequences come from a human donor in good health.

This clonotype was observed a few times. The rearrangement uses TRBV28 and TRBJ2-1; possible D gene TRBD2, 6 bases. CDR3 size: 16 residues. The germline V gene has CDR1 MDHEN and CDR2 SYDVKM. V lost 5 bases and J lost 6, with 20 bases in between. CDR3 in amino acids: CASSEHSGLASNEQFF. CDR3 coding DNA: TGTGCCAGCAGTGAGCACTCGGGACTTGCTAGCAATGAGCAGTTCTTC.

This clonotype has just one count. CDR3 sequence (DNA): TGCAGTGCTAGAGACAAAACATATCAGCCCCAGCATTTT. It is translated as CSARDKTYQPQHF. The J gene is TRBJ1-5, the V gene TRBV20-1; D is unclear. The CDR3 sequence is 13 residues long. V dropped 0 bases and J dropped 5 bases, with 8 bases sitting between them. Germline CDR1 DFQATT, CDR2 SNEGSKA (reference sequence).

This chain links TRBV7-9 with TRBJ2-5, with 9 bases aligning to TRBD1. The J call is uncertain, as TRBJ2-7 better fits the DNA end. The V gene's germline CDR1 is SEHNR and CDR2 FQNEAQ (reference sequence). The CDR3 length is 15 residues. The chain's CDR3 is CASSPRTGAGDEQYF. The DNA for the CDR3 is TGTGCCAGCAGCCCTCGGACAGGGGCAGGGGACGAGCAGTACTTC.

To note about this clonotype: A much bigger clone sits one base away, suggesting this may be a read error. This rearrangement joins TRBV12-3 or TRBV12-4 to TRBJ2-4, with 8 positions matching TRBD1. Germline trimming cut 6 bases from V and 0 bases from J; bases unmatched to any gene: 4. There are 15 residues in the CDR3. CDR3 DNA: TGTGCCAGCAGCGACAGGGGAGTAGCCAAAAACATTCAGTACTTC. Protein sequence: CASSDRGVAKNIQYF.

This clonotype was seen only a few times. The DNA for the CDR3 is TGCGCCAGCAGCCCCTGGGGACTAGCGGGGACGGTAGATACGCAGTATTTT. This translates into CASSPWGLAGTVDTQYF. This sequence joins TRBV4-1 and TRBJ2-3; 13 positions match TRBD2. The V gene's germline CDR1 is MGHRA and CDR2 YSYEKL. The CDR3 runs 17 residues. Trimming at V came to 4 bases and at J to 5 bases, leaving 9 bases not matched to a gene.

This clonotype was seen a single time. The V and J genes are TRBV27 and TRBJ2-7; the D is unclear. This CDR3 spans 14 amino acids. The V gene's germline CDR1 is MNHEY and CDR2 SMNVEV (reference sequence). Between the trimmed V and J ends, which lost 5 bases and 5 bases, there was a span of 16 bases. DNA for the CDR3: TGTGCCAGCAGTAAACCGGACCTGGGCGACGAGCAGTACTTC. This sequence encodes CASSKPDLGDEQYF.

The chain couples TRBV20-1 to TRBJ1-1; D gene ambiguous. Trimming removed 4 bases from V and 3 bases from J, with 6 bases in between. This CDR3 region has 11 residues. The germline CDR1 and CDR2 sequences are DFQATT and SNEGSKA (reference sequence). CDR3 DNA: TGCAGTGCTATACAGTACACTGAAGCTTTCTTT. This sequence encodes CSAIQYTEAFF.